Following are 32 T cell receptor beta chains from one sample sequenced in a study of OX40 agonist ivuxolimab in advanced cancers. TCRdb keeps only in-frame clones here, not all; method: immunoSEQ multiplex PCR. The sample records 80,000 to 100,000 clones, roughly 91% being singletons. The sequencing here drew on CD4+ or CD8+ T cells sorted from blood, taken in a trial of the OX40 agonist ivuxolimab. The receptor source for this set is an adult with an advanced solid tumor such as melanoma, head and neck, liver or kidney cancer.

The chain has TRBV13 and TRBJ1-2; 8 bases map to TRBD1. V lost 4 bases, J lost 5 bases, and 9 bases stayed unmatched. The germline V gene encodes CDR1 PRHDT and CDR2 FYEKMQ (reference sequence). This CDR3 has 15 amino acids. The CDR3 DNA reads TGTGCCAGCAGCTCCTTTCAGGGGGCAGGTTATGGCTACACCTTC. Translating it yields CASSSFQGAGYGYTF.

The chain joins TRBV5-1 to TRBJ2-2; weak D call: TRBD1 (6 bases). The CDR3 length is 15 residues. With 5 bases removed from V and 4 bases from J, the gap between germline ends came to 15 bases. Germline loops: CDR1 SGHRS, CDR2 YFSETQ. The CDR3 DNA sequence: TGCGCCAGCAGACCCGGGACAATCGGCACCGGGGAGCTGTTTTTT. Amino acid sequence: CASRPGTIGTGELFF.

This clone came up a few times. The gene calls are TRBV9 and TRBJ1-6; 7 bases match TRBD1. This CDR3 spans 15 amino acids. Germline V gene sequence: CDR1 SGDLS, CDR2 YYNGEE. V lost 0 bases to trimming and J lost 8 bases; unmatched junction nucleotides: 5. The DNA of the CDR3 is TGTGCCAGCAGCGTAGCAGGGGGAAGGGATTCACCCCTCCACTTT. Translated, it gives CASSVAGGRDSPLHF.

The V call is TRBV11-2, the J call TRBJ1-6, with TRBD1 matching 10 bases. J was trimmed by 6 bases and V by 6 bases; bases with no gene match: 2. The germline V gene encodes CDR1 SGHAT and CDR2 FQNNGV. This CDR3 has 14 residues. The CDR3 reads CASRTGGSNSPLHF. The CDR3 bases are TGTGCCAGCAGGACAGGGGGCAGTAATTCACCCCTCCACTTT.

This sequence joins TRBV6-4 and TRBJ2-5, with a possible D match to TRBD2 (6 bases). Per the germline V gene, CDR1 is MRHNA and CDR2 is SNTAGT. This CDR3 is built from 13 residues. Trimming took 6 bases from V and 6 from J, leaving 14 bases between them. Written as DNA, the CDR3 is TGTGCCAGCAGCTCAGAGGCGGGGAAGACCCAGTACTTC. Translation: CASSSEAGKTQYF.

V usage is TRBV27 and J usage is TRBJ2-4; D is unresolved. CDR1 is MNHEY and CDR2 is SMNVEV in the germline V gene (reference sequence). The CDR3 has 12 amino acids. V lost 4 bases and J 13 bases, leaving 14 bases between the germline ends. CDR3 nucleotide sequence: TGTGCCAGCAGTTCCACCTACGGGTTACAGTACTTC. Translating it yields CASSSTYGLQYF.

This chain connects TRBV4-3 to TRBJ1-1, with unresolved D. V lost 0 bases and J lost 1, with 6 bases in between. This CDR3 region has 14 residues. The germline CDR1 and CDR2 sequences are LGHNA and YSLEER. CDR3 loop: CASSQDPANTEAFF. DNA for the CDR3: TGCGCCAGCAGCCAAGACCCCGCGAACACTGAAGCTTTCTTT.

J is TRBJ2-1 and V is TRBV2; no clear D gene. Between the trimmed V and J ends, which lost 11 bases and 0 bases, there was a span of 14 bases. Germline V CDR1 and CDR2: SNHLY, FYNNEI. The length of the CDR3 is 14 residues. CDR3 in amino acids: CADATVSSYNEQFF. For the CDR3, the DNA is TGTGCCGACGCTACTGTTAGCTCCTACAATGAGCAGTTCTTC.

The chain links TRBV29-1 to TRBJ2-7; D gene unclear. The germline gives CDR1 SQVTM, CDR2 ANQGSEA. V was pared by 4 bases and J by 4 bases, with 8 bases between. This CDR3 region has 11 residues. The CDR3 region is CSVVWVYEQYF. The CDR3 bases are TGCAGCGTTGTTTGGGTATACGAGCAGTACTTC.

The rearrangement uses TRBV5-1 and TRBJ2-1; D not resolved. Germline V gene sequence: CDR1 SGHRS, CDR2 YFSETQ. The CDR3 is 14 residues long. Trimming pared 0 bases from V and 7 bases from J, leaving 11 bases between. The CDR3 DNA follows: TGCGCCAGCAGCTTGGCGGCAGTTAGGAATGAGCAGTTCTTC. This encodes CASSLAAVRNEQFF.

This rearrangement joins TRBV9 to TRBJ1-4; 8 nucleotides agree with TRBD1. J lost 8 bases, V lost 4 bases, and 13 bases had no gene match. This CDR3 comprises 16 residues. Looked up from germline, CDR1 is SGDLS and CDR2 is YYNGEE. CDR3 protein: CASSSRAQGVDEKLFF. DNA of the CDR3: TGTGCCAGCAGCTCAAGAGCACAGGGGGTGGACGAAAAACTGTTTTTT.

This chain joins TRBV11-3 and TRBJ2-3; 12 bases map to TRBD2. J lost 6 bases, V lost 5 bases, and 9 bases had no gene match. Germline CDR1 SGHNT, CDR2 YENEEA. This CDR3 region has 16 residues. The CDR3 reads CASSPRGGLAGDTQYF. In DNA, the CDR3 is TGTGCCAGCAGCCCCCGAGGCGGACTAGCGGGGGATACGCAGTATTTT.

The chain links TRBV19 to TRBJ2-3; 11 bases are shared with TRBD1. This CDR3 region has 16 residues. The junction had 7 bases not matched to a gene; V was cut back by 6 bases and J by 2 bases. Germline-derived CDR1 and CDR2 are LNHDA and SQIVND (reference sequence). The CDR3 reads CASSRRTGGDTDTQYF. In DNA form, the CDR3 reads TGTGCCAGTAGCAGAAGGACAGGGGGCGACACAGATACGCAGTATTTT.

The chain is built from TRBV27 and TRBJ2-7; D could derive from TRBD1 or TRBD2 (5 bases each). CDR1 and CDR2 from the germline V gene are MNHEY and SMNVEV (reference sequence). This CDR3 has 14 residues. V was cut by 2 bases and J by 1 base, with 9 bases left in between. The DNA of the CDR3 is TGTGCCAGCAGTTTACCGGGACGTTCCTACGAGCAGTACTTC. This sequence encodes CASSLPGRSYEQYF.

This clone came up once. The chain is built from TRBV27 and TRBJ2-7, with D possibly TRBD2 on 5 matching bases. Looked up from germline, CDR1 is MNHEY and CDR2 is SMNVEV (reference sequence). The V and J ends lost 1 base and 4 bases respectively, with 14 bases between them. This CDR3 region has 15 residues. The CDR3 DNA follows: TGTGCCAGCAGTTTATTATTTTCCGGGGTATACGAGCAGTACTTC. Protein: CASSLLFSGVYEQYF.

The CDR3 loop is CASSQDAARAIYGYTF. DNA for the CDR3: TGCGCCAGCAGCCAAGATGCTGCCAGGGCCATCTATGGCTACACCTTC. This rearrangement joins TRBV4-1 to TRBJ1-2; D is perhaps TRBD1 (5 bases). Germline CDR1 reads MGHRA; CDR2 reads YSYEKL. Trimming removed 0 bases at V and 4 bases at J, with 15 bases between. The length of the CDR3 is 16 residues.

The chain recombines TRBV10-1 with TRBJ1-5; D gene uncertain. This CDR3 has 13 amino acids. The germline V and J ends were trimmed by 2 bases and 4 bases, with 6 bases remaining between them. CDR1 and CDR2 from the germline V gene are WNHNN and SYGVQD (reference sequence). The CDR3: CASSEAGNQPQHF. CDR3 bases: TGCGCCAGCAGTGAGGCAGGTAATCAGCCCCAGCATTTT.

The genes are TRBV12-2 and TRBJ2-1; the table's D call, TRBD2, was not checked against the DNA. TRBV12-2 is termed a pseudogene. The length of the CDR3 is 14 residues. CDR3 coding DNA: TGTGCAGATAAACGCCGCCGGGGGAGGAATGAGCAGTTCTTC. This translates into CADKRRRGRNEQFF.

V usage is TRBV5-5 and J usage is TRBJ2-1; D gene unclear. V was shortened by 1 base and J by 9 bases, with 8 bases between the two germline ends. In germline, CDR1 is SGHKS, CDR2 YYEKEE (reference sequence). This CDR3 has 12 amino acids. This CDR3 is CASSLTESEQFF. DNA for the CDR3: TGTGCCAGCAGCTTGACGGAGAGTGAGCAGTTCTTC.

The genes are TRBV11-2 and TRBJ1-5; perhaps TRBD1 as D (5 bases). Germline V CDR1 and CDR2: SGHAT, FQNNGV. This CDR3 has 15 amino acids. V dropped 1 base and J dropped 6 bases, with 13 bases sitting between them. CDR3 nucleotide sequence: TGTGCCAGCAGCTTAGGTCAGGGACCACTTCAGCCCCAGCATTTT. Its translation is CASSLGQGPLQPQHF.

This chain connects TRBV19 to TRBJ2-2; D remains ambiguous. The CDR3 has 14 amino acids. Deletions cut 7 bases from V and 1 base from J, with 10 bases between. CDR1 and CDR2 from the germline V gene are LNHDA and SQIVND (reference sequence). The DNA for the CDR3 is TGTGCCAGTAACTCATTCGTGAACACCGGGGAGCTGTTTTTT. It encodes CASNSFVNTGELFF.

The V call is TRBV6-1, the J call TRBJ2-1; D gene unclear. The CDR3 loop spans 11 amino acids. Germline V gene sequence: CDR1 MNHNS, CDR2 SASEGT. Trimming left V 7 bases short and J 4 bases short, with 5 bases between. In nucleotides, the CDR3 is TGTGCCAGCACCCAATACAATGAGCAGTTCTTC. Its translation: CASTQYNEQFF.

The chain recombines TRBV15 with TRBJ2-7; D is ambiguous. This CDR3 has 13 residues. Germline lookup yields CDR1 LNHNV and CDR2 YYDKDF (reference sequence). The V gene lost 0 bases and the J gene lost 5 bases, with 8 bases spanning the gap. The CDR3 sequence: CATSRDLSDEQYF. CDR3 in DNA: TGTGCCACCAGCAGAGACCTGTCGGACGAGCAGTACTTC.

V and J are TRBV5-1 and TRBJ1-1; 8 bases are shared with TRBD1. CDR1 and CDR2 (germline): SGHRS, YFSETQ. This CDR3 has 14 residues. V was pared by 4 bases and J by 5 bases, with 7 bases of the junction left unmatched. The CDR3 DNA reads TGCGCCAGCAGCATACAGGGGGGGACGACTGAAGCTTTCTTT. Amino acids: CASSIQGGTTEAFF.

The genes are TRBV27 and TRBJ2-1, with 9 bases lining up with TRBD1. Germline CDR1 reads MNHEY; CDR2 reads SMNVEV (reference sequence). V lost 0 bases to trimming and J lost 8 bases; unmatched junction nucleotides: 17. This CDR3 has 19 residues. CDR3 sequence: CASSLSGRGTGTLVDEQFF. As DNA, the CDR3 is TGTGCCAGCAGTTTATCGGGTCGCGGGACAGGGACGTTGGTCGATGAGCAGTTCTTC.

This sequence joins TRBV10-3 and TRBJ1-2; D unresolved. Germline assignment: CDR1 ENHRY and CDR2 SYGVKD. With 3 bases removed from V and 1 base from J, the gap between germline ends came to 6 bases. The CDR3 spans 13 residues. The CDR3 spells CAISETNNYGYTF. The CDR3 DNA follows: TGTGCCATCAGTGAAACAAATAACTATGGCTACACCTTC.

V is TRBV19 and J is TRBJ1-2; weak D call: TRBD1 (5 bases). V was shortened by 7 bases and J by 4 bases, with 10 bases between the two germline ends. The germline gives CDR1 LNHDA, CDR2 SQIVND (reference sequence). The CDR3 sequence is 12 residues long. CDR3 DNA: TGTGCCAGTACGGCAGGGCTCTATGGCTACACCTTC. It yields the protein CASTAGLYGYTF.

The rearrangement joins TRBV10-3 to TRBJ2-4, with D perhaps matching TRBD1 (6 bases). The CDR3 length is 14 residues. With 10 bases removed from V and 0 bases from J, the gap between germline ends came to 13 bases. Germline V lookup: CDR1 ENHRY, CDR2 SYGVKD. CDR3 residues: CATWDTRAKNIQYF. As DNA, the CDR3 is TGTGCCACCTGGGACACCAGAGCCAAAAACATTCAGTACTTC.

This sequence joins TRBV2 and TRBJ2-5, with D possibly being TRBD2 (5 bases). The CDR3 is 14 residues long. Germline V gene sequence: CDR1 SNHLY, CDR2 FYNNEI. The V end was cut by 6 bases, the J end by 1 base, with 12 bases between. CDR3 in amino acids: CASSQTTSQETQYF. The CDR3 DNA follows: TGTGCCAGCAGCCAGACTACTAGCCAAGAGACCCAGTACTTC.

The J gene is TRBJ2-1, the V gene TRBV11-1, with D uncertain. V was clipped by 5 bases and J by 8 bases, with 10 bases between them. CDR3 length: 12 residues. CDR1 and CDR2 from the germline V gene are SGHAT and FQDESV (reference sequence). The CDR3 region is CASSLNRDEQFF. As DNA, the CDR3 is TGTGCCAGCAGCCTGAATAGGGATGAGCAGTTCTTC.

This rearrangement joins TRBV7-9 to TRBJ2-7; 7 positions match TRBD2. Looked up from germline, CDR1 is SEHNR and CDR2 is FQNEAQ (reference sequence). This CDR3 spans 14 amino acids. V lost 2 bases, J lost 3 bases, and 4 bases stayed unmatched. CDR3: CASSLSGVSYEQYF. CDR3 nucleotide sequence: TGTGCCAGCAGCTTAAGCGGGGTCAGCTACGAGCAGTACTTC.

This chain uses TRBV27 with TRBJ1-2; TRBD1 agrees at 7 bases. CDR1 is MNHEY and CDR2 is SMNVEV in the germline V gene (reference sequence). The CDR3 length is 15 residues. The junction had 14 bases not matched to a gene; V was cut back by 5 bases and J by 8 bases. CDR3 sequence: CASSTTGDQIGGYTF. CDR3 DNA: TGTGCCAGCAGTACTACAGGGGACCAAATCGGGGGCTACACCTTC.